The following is a TCR beta chain sequence with its context. In the original processing: Amplification with reference gene primers provided the estimates of nucleated cell counts. Produced via immunoSEQ multiplex PCR; TCRdb's table is partial and in-frame only. V and J calls and clone size follow that table, whereas D and trimming were derived from the DNA. Of 85,000 to 90,000 clones listed, about 91% were seen once; the top ten hold roughly 2.3%. This sample was included in a study of blood T cell repertoires in COVID-19. Background on the study: Collection of acute and convalescent COVID-19 samples took place in the United States, Italy and Spain. From T cells, B-cell-depleted T cells, or PBMCs came the material, which was cDNA or gDNA.

CDR3 length equals 14 residues. V was pared by 7 bases and J by 3 bases, with 6 bases of the junction left unmatched. In germline, CDR1 is LNHDA, CDR2 SQIVND (reference sequence). Sequencing was done on a sample of peripheral blood. This TCR was sampled from a human donor with active COVID-19. The donor label of this sample is uncertain. V and J are TRBV19 and TRBJ2-1, with TRBD2 matching 7 bases. The CDR3 DNA sequence: TGTGCCAGTAACCCGCGGGAGAGCTACAATGAGCAGTTCTTC. Its protein is CASNPRESYNEQFF.